In its sample, the clone carrying this T cell receptor beta chain was seen a few times. This record comes from a study of blood T cell repertoires in COVID-19. The germline gives CDR1 MNHEY, CDR2 SMNVEV (reference sequence). V lost 8 bases, J lost 5 bases, and 9 bases lay in between. The CDR3 runs to 11 residues. Per the study methods: By means of reference gene primer amplification, nucleated cell counts were estimated. Profiling relied on immunoSEQ multiplex PCR, and the TCRdb table lists in-frame clones only, not all of them. Clone size and the V and J calls come from that table; the DNA yielded D and trimming. The table shows over 110,000 clones, with around three quarters occurring only once.

The source is a man aged 80 or over with acute or convalescent COVID-19. Sequenced material: peripheral blood. The J gene is TRBJ1-2, the V gene TRBV27; a possible D gene is TRBD1 (5 bases). The CDR3 DNA reads TGTGCCAGCGGTCGACAGTATGGCTACACCTTC. Protein product: CASGRQYGYTF.